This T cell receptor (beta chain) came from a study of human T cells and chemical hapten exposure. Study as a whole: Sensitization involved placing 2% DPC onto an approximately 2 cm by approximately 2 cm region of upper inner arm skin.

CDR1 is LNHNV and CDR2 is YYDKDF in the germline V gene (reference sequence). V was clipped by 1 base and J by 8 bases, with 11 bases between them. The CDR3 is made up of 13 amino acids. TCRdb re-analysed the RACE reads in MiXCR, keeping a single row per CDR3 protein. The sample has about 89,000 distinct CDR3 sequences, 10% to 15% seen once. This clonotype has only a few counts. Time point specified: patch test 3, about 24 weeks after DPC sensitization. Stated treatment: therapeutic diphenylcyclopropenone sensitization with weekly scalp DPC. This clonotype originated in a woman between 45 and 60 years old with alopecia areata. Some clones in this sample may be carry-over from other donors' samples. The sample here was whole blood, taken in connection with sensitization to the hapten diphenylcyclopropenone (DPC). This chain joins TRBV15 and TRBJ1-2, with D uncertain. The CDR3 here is CATSRAGSDGYTF. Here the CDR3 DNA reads TGTGCCACCAGCAGAGCCGGGTCTGACGGCTACACCTTC.